The clone carrying this T cell receptor beta chain showed up just a few times. This sample is drawn from a study of cytomegalovirus exposure and HLA in healthy donors. The germline gives CDR1 MNHEY, CDR2 SMNVEV (reference sequence). V lost 2 bases, J lost 13 bases, and 9 bases stayed unmatched. The CDR3 extends over 13 amino acids. The PCR contained 60 Vbeta and 13 Jbeta primers. This table comes from immunoSEQ multiplex PCR, and its TCRdb copy is limited to in-frame clones, with some not included. In the table there are some 150,000 clones, 65% to 80% of which are singletons. The chain employs TRBV27 and TRBJ1-2, with TRBD1 matching 8 bases. The sequenced sample was PBMCs. The receptor was derived from a male donor in good health and CMV-seronegative. CDR3 residues: CASSLPGTGGFTF. As DNA, the CDR3 is TGTGCCAGCAGTTTACCCGGGACAGGAGGTTTCACCTTC.